Listed below are T cell receptor beta chains from one sample, sequenced in a study of T-cell reconstitution after alpha-beta-depleted transplantation in children. TCRdb re-called the PCR reads through MiXCR, storing one row per CDR3 protein. The sample yields approximately 500,000 distinct CDR3 sequences, about a quarter seen once. The material was PBMCs, obtained before TCRalphabeta/CD19-depleted stem cell transplant. The receptors originated from a boy less than two years old with Wiskott-Aldrich syndrome, due to receive a stem cell transplant. CDR3s include the opening cysteine and the closing phenylalanine or tryptophan. A D gene is named only where the DNA matches it firmly. Size is omitted from some rows. Given values are once, few, many or a class for expanded clones.

CDR3 protein	CDR3 DNA	V gene	clone size	D gene	J gene
CSAGGFEGSEKLFF	TGCAGTGCTGGGGGTTTCGAGGGGAGTGAAAAACTGTTTTTT	TRBV20-1	few	-	TRBJ1-4
CASSRQGGDTEAFF	TGTGCCAGCTCAAGACAGGGGGGAGACACTGAAGCTTTCTTT	TRBV18	-	TRBD1	TRBJ1-1
CASSSSGQRNTEAFF	TGCGCCAGCAGCTCGTCGGGACAGAGAAACACTGAAGCTTTCTTT	TRBV5-1	few	TRBD1	TRBJ1-1
CATSRGAGVETQYF	TGTGCCACCAGCAGAGGGGCGGGGGTAGAGACCCAGTACTTC	TRBV15	-	TRBD2	TRBJ2-5
CASSLLISRNEQFF	TGCGCCAGCAGCTTGTTAATTAGCCGCAATGAGCAGTTCTTC	TRBV5-1	-	-	TRBJ2-1
CASSVSRAYEQYF	TGTGCCAGCAGCGTAAGTCGAGCCTACGAGCAGTACTTC	TRBV7-8	-	-	TRBJ2-7
CASSGGQRTNVRTDTQYF	TGTGCCAGCAGTGGCGGACAGAGAACTAATGTCCGCACAGATACGCAGTATTTT	TRBV28	many	-	TRBJ2-3
CASSTDRLTDTQYF	TGTGCCAGCAGTACCGACAGGCTCACAGATACGCAGTATTTT	TRBV12-3/TRBV12-4	few	-	TRBJ2-3
CSAFKWRGAYEQYF	TGCAGTGCCTTTAAGTGGAGAGGGGCCTACGAGCAGTACTTC	TRBV20-1	few	-	TRBJ2-7
CASSFRQGAGELFF	TGCGCCAGCAGCTTCCGGCAGGGGGCCGGGGAGCTGTTTTTT	TRBV5-1	-	TRBD1	TRBJ2-2
CASSLRAVGQGTYEQYF	TGCGCCAGCAGCTTGAGGGCTGTAGGACAGGGGACCTACGAGCAGTACTTC	TRBV5-1	-	TRBD1	TRBJ2-7
CASSSWVLSSYNEQFF	TGTGCCAGCAGCTCGTGGGTTCTCAGCTCCTACAATGAGCAGTTCTTC	TRBV5-4	-	-	TRBJ2-1
CSASRTSGSLIDTQYF	TGCAGTGCTAGCCGGACTAGCGGGAGTTTGATAGATACGCAGTATTTT	TRBV20-1	few	TRBD2	TRBJ2-3
CASSLGRDEQFF	TGCGCCAGCAGCTTGGGGAGGGACGAGCAGTTCTTC	TRBV5-1	-	-	TRBJ2-1
CASSLEVTANTGELFF	TGTGCCAGCAGTTTAGAAGTGACGGCGAACACCGGGGAGCTGTTTTTT	TRBV28	few	-	TRBJ2-2
CAISDLRGNNQPQHF	TGTGCCATCAGTGATCTGCGGGGTAACAATCAGCCCCAGCATTTC	TRBV10-3	-	-	TRBJ1-5
CASNIRGGDQPQHF	TGCGCCAGCAATATCAGGGGTGGAGATCAGCCCCAGCATTTT	TRBV5-1	-	-	TRBJ1-5
CASSHLGLAGSYEQYF	TGCGCCAGCAGTCACTTGGGACTAGCGGGAAGCTACGAGCAGTACTTC	TRBV10-2	-	TRBD2	TRBJ2-7
CATSDLRRFQETQYF	TGTGCCACCAGTGATTTGAGGCGTTTCCAAGAGACCCAGTACTTC	TRBV24-1	-	-	TRBJ2-5
CASSLVGTSGGEQYF	TGTGCCAGCAGCTTAGTAGGGACTAGCGGGGGCGAGCAGTACTTC	TRBV7-2	once	TRBD2	TRBJ2-7
CASSQDAVTYGMDIQYF	TGCGCCAGCAGCCAAGATGCCGTTACCTACGGAATGGACATTCAGTACTTC	TRBV4-1	-	-	TRBJ2-4
CASSPGTGGGYTQYF	TGCGCCAGCAGCCCCGGGACAGGCGGGGGATATACGCAGTATTTT	TRBV5-1	few	-	TRBJ2-3
CASTLLAGGPNEQFF	TGTGCCAGCACCCTACTAGCGGGAGGACCCAATGAGCAGTTCTTC	TRBV3-1	few	TRBD2	TRBJ2-1
CASSEGGLVAEQFF	TGTGCCAGCAGCGAGGGGGGACTAGTCGCTGAGCAGTTCTTC	TRBV12-3/TRBV12-4	-	TRBD2	TRBJ2-1
CSALAVIQETQYF	TGCAGTGCCCTAGCGGTAATACAAGAGACCCAGTACTTC	TRBV20-1	few	TRBD2	TRBJ2-5
CSALWAREVADTQYF	TGCAGTGCTCTATGGGCTAGGGAGGTAGCGGATACGCAGTATTTT	TRBV20-1	-	-	TRBJ2-3
CASSLELVDKNIQYF	TGTGCCAGCAGCTTAGAACTCGTCGACAAAAACATTCAGTACTTC	TRBV7-9	few	-	TRBJ2-4
CASSDRPRDTQYF	TGTGCCAGCAGTGACCGGCCCCGAGATACGCAGTATTTT	TRBV6-4	few	-	TRBJ2-3
CASRFIAGRRTDTQYF	TGTGCCAGCAGATTTATAGCGGGCCGAAGAACAGATACGCAGTATTTT	TRBV5-6	-	TRBD2	TRBJ2-3
CSGVSGTGALNEQFF	TGCAGCGGGGTCAGTGGGACAGGGGCCCTCAATGAGCAGTTCTTC	TRBV29-1	-	TRBD1	TRBJ2-1
CASSFQTGVNTEAFF	TGCGCCAGCAGCTTCCAGACAGGGGTGAACACTGAAGCTTTCTTT	TRBV5-1	-	TRBD1	TRBJ1-1
CASSLGGRSEQFF	TGTGCCAGCAGCTTAGGAGGGAGGAGTGAGCAGTTCTTC	TRBV7-6	few	-	TRBJ2-1
CATSGSSAHTQYF	TGTGCCACCAGCGGCTCTAGCGCCCATACGCAGTATTTT	TRBV15	-	-	TRBJ2-3
CASSHRITYEQYF	TGTGCCAGCAGCCACCGGATTACCTACGAGCAGTACTTC	TRBV3-1	-	-	TRBJ2-7
CASSFAGAIFTEAFF	TGCGCCAGCAGCTTTGCCGGAGCCATTTTCACTGAAGCTTTCTTT	TRBV5-1	few	-	TRBJ1-1
CASSLMEPTDTQYF	TGTGCCAGCAGCTTAATGGAACCCACAGATACGCAGTATTTT	TRBV7-3	-	-	TRBJ2-3
CASSATDRGFNEQFF	TGTGCCAGCAGCGCAACGGACAGGGGATTCAATGAGCAGTTCTTC	TRBV5-5	-	TRBD1	TRBJ2-1
CSVEMAHVSGRPNGVEQFF	TGCAGCGTTGAAATGGCCCACGTTAGCGGGAGGCCCAACGGGGTTGAGCAGTTCTTC	TRBV29-1	few	TRBD2	TRBJ2-1
CASSWAGTVNEKLFF	TGTGCCAGCAGTTGGGCCGGGACAGTTAATGAAAAACTGTTTTTT	TRBV28	-	TRBD1	TRBJ1-4
CASSSRTGGYTF	TGTGCCAGCAGTTCCAGGACGGGTGGCTACACCTTC	TRBV27	-	-	TRBJ1-2
CASSRLDRDQPQHF	TGTGCCAGCAGCCGACTCGACAGGGATCAGCCCCAGCATTTT	TRBV28	-	TRBD1	TRBJ1-5
CASSLGLAGDSDTQYF	TGTGCCAGCAGCTTAGGACTAGCGGGAGACTCAGATACGCAGTATTTT	TRBV7-6	-	TRBD2	TRBJ2-3
CASSDRTSGYNEQFF	TGTGCCAGCAGCGACCGGACTAGCGGTTACAATGAGCAGTTCTTC	TRBV7-9	-	TRBD2	TRBJ2-1
CASMERFLYEQYF	TGCGCCAGCATGGAACGGTTTCTCTACGAGCAGTACTTC	TRBV10-2	few	-	TRBJ2-7
CSAIGTTYNEQFF	TGCAGTGCTATCGGGACTACCTACAATGAGCAGTTCTTC	TRBV20-1	few	TRBD2	TRBJ2-1
CAIRGGQGYEQYF	TGTGCCATCAGGGGGGGGCAGGGCTACGAGCAGTACTTC	TRBV10-3	-	-	TRBJ2-7
CAIRGTSGQSGGLSSYNEQFF	TGTGCCATCAGGGGGACTAGCGGGCAGTCGGGAGGTCTAAGTTCCTACAATGAGCAGTTCTTC	TRBV10-3	-	TRBD2	TRBJ2-1
CASSSTGTGDQPQHF	TGTGCCAGCAGTTCCACTGGGACAGGGGATCAGCCCCAGCATTTT	TRBV7-6	few	TRBD1	TRBJ1-5
CSVGRGIGELFF	TGCAGCGTGGGGAGAGGGATCGGGGAGCTGTTTTTT	TRBV20-1	-	-	TRBJ2-2
CSAKDSGDYEQYF	TGCAGTGCGAAGGACAGTGGGGACTACGAGCAGTACTTC	TRBV20-1	few	-	TRBJ2-7
CATSEALGELFF	TGTGCCACCAGTGAGGCGCTAGGGGAGCTGTTTTTT	TRBV24-1	few	-	TRBJ2-2
CSAIYRGDQPQHF	TGCAGTGCTATATACAGGGGGGATCAGCCCCAGCATTTT	TRBV20-1	-	TRBD1	TRBJ1-5